A single sample gave rise to the 2 T cell receptor beta chains below, sequenced in a study of cytomegalovirus exposure and HLA in healthy donors. This PCR relied on a set of 60 Vbeta primers and 13 Jbeta primers. Clones were sequenced by immunoSEQ multiplex PCR, and TCRdb holds only the in-frame ones, with some missing. The table lists about 110,000 clones, around 76% of them singletons. The sequenced sample consisted of PBMCs. These receptors all stem from a man aged 18-30 years in good health and CMV-seronegative.

This clone was found once. The chain has TRBV5-8 and TRBJ1-5; D ambiguous. Germline CDR1 SGHTS, CDR2 YDEGEE. V dropped 0 bases and J dropped 0 bases, with 7 bases sitting between them. This CDR3 is built from 15 residues. As DNA, the CDR3 is TGTGCCAGCAGCTTGGACAGTTTTAGCAATCAGCCCCAGCATTTT. Translating gives CASSLDSFSNQPQHF.

This rearrangement joins TRBV6-8 to TRBJ1-5; possible D gene TRBD1, 6 bases. The CDR3 loop spans 15 amino acids. Germline CDR1 is MNHGY and CDR2 is SAAAGT. Trimming took 4 bases from V and 0 from J, leaving 10 bases between them. The CDR3 protein is CASSSSGDSNQPQHF. In DNA, the CDR3 is TGTGCCAGCAGTTCTTCAGGGGATAGCAATCAGCCCCAGCATTTT.